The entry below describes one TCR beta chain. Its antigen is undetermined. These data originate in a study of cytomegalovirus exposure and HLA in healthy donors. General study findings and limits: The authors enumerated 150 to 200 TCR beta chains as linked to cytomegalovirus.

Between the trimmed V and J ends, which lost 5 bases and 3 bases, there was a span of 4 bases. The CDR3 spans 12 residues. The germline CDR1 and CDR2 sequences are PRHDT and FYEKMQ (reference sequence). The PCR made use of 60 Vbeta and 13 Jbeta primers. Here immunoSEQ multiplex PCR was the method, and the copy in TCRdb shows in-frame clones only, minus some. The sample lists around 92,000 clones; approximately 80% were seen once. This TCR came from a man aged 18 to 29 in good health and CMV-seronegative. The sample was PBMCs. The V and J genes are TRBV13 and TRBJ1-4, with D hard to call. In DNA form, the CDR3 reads TGTGCCAGCAGCCTCCCTAATGAAAAACTGTTTTTT. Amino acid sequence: CASSLPNEKLFF.